This TCR beta chain was recorded in a study of cytomegalovirus exposure and HLA in healthy donors. Study results and caveats: A few V segments could not be told apart, such as TRBV6-2 and TRBV6-3, and were left out. In vitro assays verified that three CMV-associated chains recognized CMV antigens specifically. HLA allele associations emerged for around 15,000 TCR beta sequences in a later analysis, at 0.05 false discovery rate. It was assumed in the presence/absence analyses that sequencing depth was roughly uniform across donors.

In the PCR, 60 Vbeta and 13 Jbeta primers were used. Repertoires were generated with immunoSEQ multiplex PCR, while TCRdb's copy carries only in-frame clones and drops some. The sample includes 150,000 to 200,000 clones, around 74% of them seen just once. This clone occurred once. Its antigen is unknown. The CDR3 sequence is 14 residues long. The V gene's germline CDR1 is SGHTA and CDR2 FQGNSA. Trimming pared 1 base from V and 4 bases from J, leaving 10 bases between. V and J are TRBV7-2 and TRBJ2-5; TRBD2 might be the D (5 bases). This receptor was taken from a female donor in good health and CMV-seronegative. Sequenced sample: PBMCs. CDR3 loop: CASSLGFSAETQYF. Here the CDR3 DNA reads TGTGCCAGCAGCTTAGGGTTTAGCGCAGAGACCCAGTACTTC.